This TCR beta chain was documented in a study of post-analysis software for immune sequencing data. General study findings and limits: Multiple sclerosis patients showed significantly lower normalized Chao1 diversity than controls did. Patients showed TRBV5-6, TRBV5-1 and TRBV20-1 among roughly 5 TRBV segments more frequent than in controls.

Unique molecular identifiers tagged the TCR beta cDNA libraries. MiXCR was run by TCRdb on the PCR reads, yielding one entry per CDR3 protein. The repertoire has roughly 730,000 distinct CDR3 sequences, less than 35% of them found once; the top ten carry about 0.5%. Germline CDR1 and CDR2: SQVTM and ANQGSEA. After removal of 0 bases from V and 3 bases from J, the junction contained 2 bases not matched to a gene. The CDR3 covers 14 residues. This clonotype has only a few counts. Antigen: not known. The sequencing sample was made of blood. The chain couples TRBV29-1 to TRBJ2-7; 10 nucleotides match TRBD1. The sequence came from a girl aged 10-17 years with multiple sclerosis. The CDR3 DNA is TGCAGCGTTGAAGATCGGGACAGGGGCTACGAGCAGTACTTC. This gives the protein CSVEDRDRGYEQYF.